A single sample is the source of the 13 T cell receptor beta chains below, sequenced in a study of vaccination and CD4 T cells after COVID-19. The Oncomine TCR Beta short-read assay was applied to DNA of cultured CD4+ T cells. MiXCR, applied by TCRdb to the PCR reads, yields one record per CDR3 protein. This table holds 20,000 to 30,000 distinct CDR3 sequences, about 60% found once. Their recognized antigens are unknown. Treatment here: 10-day PBMC culture with coronavirus spike peptide pools or control peptides (ViraFEST assay). The sequencing sample was made of CD4+ T cells from blood, cultured in vitro. The receptor set was obtained from a human donor who had recovered from COVID-19.

This chain connects TRBV6-5 to TRBJ1-2, with TRBD1 as a possible D gene (5 bases). CDR1 and CDR2 from the germline V gene are MNHEY and SVGAGI. The germline V and J ends were trimmed by 2 bases and 4 bases, with 11 bases remaining between them. The CDR3 contains 14 residues. This CDR3 is CASSYGGGSYGYTF. CDR3 nucleotides: TGTGCCAGCAGTTACGGGGGGGGGAGCTATGGCTACACCTTC.

This chain joins TRBV6-5 and TRBJ1-6, with 8 nucleotides matching TRBD1. The CDR3 runs to 15 residues. V dropped 3 bases and J dropped 7; count of bases not matched to a gene: 5. The germline V gene has CDR1 MNHEY and CDR2 SVGAGI. The CDR3 here is CASSYLGQVNSPLHF. CDR3 nucleotide sequence: TGTGCCAGCAGTTATCTGGGACAGGTGAATTCACCCCTCCACTTT.

This clonotype was recorded only once. This chain joins TRBV6-5 and TRBJ2-3, with 8 nucleotides matching TRBD2. This CDR3 contains 19 residues. From germline, CDR1 is MNHEY and CDR2 SVGAGI. V shed 4 bases, J shed 0 bases, and the junction held 15 bases outside the gene matches. The CDR3 nucleotides are TGTGCCAGCAGTTCCCACCGGACCGGGCTAGCGGGCAGCACAGATACGCAGTATTTT. The encoded protein is CASSSHRTGLAGSTDTQYF.

This chain links TRBV20-1 with TRBJ2-6; no reliable D call. The germline gives CDR1 DFQATT, CDR2 SNEGSKA (reference sequence). V was pared by 2 bases and J by 4 bases, with 9 bases between. The CDR3 is 14 amino acids. Written as DNA, the CDR3 is TGCAGTGCTAGACCGCCTGCAGGGGCCAACGTCCTGACTTTC. Translating gives CSARPPAGANVLTF.

This clonotype was counted a few times. The rearrangement links TRBV7-9 to TRBJ1-5, with D perhaps TRBD1 (5 bases). Germline V gives CDR1 SEHNR, CDR2 FQNEAQ (reference sequence). The CDR3 has 14 residues. V was shortened by 1 base and J by 7 bases, with 11 bases between the two germline ends. The CDR3 bases are TGTGCCAGCAGCTTAGGGGGGTTTCGGCAGCCCCAGCATTTT. Encoded protein: CASSLGGFRQPQHF.

The chain uses TRBV27 and TRBJ1-1; no clear D. V was trimmed by 5 bases and J by 5 bases, leaving 15 bases between them. CDR3 size: 14 residues. Germline loops: CDR1 MNHEY, CDR2 SMNVEV (reference sequence). Here the CDR3 DNA reads TGTGCCAGCAGTCCCCGGACGGTAGGAACTGAAGCTTTCTTT. This encodes CASSPRTVGTEAFF.

The chain links TRBV7-3 to TRBJ2-7; 10 nucleotides match TRBD1. CDR3 length: 15 amino acids. Unmatched junction bases numbered 5, after V lost 5 bases and J lost 1 base. In germline, CDR1 is SGHTA, CDR2 FQGTGA. The CDR3 protein is CASSRQGQGSYEQYF. For the CDR3, the DNA is TGTGCCAGCAGCCGCCAGGGACAGGGGTCCTACGAGCAGTACTTC.

The gene calls are TRBV6-4 and TRBJ2-1; 9 nucleotides match TRBD2. The CDR3 is 16 residues long. Trimming at V came to 3 bases and at J to 3 bases, leaving 6 bases not matched to a gene. Per germline, CDR1 MRHNA and CDR2 SNTAGT. The CDR3 loop reads CASSEVSSGSYNEQFF. CDR3 coding DNA: TGTGCCAGCAGTGAAGTGAGTAGCGGGAGCTACAATGAGCAGTTCTTC.

This sequence joins TRBV5-1 and TRBJ1-1, with 7 bases lining up with TRBD1. Trimming removed 3 bases from V and 6 bases from J; junction bases left unmatched: 11. This CDR3 is 15 amino acids long. The germline V gene has CDR1 SGHRS and CDR2 YFSETQ. CDR3 nucleotide sequence: TGCGCCAGCAGCTCACAGGGGTCGTACGGTCCTGAAGCTTTCTTT. Amino acids: CASSSQGSYGPEAFF.

This clonotype was counted between two and nine times. The V and J genes are TRBV6-2 or TRBV6-3 and TRBJ2-1, with TRBD2 identical over 10 bases. V was clipped by 4 bases and J by 4 bases; unmatched bases: 4. The V gene's germline CDR1 is MNHEY and CDR2 SVGEGT. There are 15 residues in the CDR3. CDR3 sequence: CASSSQGLAYNEQFF. In nucleotides, the CDR3 is TGTGCCAGCAGTTCCCAGGGACTAGCGTACAATGAGCAGTTCTTC.

In its sample, this clonotype was seen a few times. This chain joins TRBV20-1 and TRBJ1-4; TRBD1 matches 10 bases. CDR1 DFQATT and CDR2 SNEGSKA come from the germline V gene (reference sequence). This CDR3 contains 14 residues. The trim removed 5 bases at V and 6 bases at J, leaving 6 bases unmatched. For the CDR3, the DNA is TGCAGTGCTGACACCGGGACAGGGGATGAAAAACTGTTTTTT. Its translation is CSADTGTGDEKLFF.

The chain uses TRBV6-5 and TRBJ1-2; D gene uncertain. This CDR3 has 14 amino acids. Germline V gives CDR1 MNHEY, CDR2 SVGAGI. Trimming left V 2 bases short and J 2 bases short, with 9 bases between. In DNA form, the CDR3 reads TGTGCCAGCAGTTACGGCGGCGGAAACTATGGCTACACCTTC. Amino acids: CASSYGGGNYGYTF.

This clonotype was detected only once. V and J are TRBV18 and TRBJ2-7, with 10 bases lining up with TRBD1. Trimming cost V 3 bases and J 5 bases; bases outside gene matches: 7. CDR1 is KGHSH, CDR2 LQKENI, per germline. CDR3 length: 15 amino acids. CDR3 nucleotide sequence: TGTGCCAGCTCACCTGTGGGACAGGGGATCCACGAGCAGTACTTC. Amino acid sequence: CASSPVGQGIHEQYF.